The present TCR beta chain was sequenced within a study of shared clonotypes between healthy human individuals. Study observations and caveats: The expectation was that sequencing depth would affect clonotype sharing among donors.

Naive-designated CD8 cells lacked CD45RO, were positively enriched for CCR7, and omitted terminally differentiated effector memory CD45RA+ cells. All donors qualified as healthy HIV-negative adults and had experienced no recent acute infections or vaccinations. Some clones are missing from TCRdb's copy, which holds only in-frame ones; the method was immunoSEQ multiplex PCR. The sample records over 2,000,000 clones, 90% to 95% being singletons. Regarding this clone: The antigen is unknown. Other DNA sequences in the same sample also yield this CDR3.

The sequence derives from a man between 18 and 29 years old in good health. Some clones in this sample may be carry-over from other donors' samples. The material sequenced was naive CD8+ T cells from PBMCs.

The CDR3 region is CASSVGGSYEQYF. The CDR3 nucleotides read TGTGCCAGCAGCGTAGGAGGCTCCTACGAGCAGTACTTC. The chain joins TRBV9 to TRBJ2-7; D is undetermined. The CDR3 loop spans 13 amino acids. CDR1 is SGDLS and CDR2 is YYNGEE in the germline V gene. The V end lost 0 bases, the J end lost 0 bases, and 4 bases lay between the germline ends.